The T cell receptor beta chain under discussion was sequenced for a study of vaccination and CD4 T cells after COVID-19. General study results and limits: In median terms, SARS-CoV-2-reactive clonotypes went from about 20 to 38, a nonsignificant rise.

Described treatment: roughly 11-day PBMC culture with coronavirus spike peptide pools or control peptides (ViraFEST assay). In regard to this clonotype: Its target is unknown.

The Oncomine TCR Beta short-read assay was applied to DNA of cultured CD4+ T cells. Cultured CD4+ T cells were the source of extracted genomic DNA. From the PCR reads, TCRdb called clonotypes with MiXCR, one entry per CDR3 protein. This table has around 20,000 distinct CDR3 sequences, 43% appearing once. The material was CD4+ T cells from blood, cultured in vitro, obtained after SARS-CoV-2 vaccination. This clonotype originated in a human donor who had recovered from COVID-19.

DNA for the CDR3: TGTGCCAGCAGCCAGTACCTTTTCGGACAGGCATCAAACACTGAAGCTTTCTTT. Translation gives CASSQYLFGQASNTEAFF. This rearrangement joins TRBV11-3 to TRBJ1-1; 7 bases are shared with TRBD1. In germline, CDR1 is SGHNT, CDR2 YENEEA. The CDR3 consists of 18 residues. V trimming: 5 bases; J trimming: 2 bases; junction bases outside the gene matches: 17.